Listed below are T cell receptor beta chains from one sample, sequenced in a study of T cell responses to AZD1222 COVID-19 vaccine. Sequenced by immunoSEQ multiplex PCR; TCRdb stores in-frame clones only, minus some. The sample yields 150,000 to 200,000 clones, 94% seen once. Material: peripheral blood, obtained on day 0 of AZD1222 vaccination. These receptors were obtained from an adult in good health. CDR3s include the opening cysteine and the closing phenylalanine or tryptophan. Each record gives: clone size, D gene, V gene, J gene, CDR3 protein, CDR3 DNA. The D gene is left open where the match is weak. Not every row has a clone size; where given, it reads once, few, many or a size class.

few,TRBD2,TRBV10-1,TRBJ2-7,CASSELAGGFEQYF,TGCGCCAGCAGTGAGCTAGCGGGAGGGTTCGAGCAGTACTTC
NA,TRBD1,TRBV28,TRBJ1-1,CASSPQQGVDTEAFF,TGTGCCAGCAGTCCCCAACAGGGGGTGGACACTGAAGCTTTCTTT
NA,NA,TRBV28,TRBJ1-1,CASSFPLRDTEAFF,TGTGCCAGCAGTTTTCCCCTCCGGGACACTGAAGCTTTCTTT
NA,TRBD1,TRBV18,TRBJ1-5,CASSLDRQNQPQHF,TGTGCCAGCTCACTGGACAGGCAGAATCAGCCCCAGCATTTT
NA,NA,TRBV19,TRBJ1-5,CASSMYTGANQPQHF,TGTGCCAGTAGTATGTATACTGGGGCCAATCAGCCCCAGCATTTT
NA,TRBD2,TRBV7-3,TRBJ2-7,CASSLVAGGTPYEQYF,TGTGCCAGCAGCTTAGTAGCGGGAGGGACCCCCTACGAGCAGTACTTC
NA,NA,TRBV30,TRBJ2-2,CAWSNGANTGELFF,TGTGCCTGGAGTAACGGGGCGAACACCGGGGAGCTGTTTTTT
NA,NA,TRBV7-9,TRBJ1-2,CASSLEGVYGYTF,TGTGCCAGCAGCTTAGAGGGCGTCTATGGCTACACCTTC
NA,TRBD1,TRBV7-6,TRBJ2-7,CASSRTGGGGGSYEQYF,TGTGCCAGCAGCCGGACAGGGGGCGGTGGCGGGAGTTACGAGCAGTACTTC
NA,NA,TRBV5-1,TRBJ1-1,CASSLDRTAEAFF,TGCGCCAGCAGCTTAGACAGGACGGCTGAAGCTTTCTTT
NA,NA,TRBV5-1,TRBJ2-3,CASSLGTATSTDTQYF,TGCGCCAGCAGCTTGGGGACGGCCACAAGCACAGATACGCAGTATTTT
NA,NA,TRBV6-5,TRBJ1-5,CASTRMVYSNQPQHF,TGTGCCAGCACCCGGATGGTTTATAGCAATCAGCCCCAGCATTTT
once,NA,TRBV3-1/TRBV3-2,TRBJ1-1,CASSHAGVGTEAFF,TGTGCCAGCAGCCACGCGGGGGTAGGCACTGAAGCTTTCTTT
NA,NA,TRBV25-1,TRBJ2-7,CALLRKGGEGSYEQYF,TGTGCTCTCCTGCGGAAGGGAGGTGAGGGCTCCTACGAGCAGTACTTC
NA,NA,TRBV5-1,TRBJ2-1,CASSTRDPSREQFF,TGCGCCAGCAGCACCCGGGACCCTTCAAGGGAGCAGTTCTTC
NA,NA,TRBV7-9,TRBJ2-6,CASSLASMGANVLTF,TGTGCCAGCAGCTTAGCTTCCATGGGGGCCAACGTCCTGACTTTC
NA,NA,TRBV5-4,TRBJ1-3,CASKNWPPQARSGNTIYF,TGTGCCAGCAAGAACTGGCCCCCACAGGCGCGCTCTGGAAACACCATATATTTT
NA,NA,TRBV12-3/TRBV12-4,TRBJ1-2,CASSLRPEYGYTF,TGTGCCAGCAGTTTAAGGCCTGAATATGGCTACACCTTC
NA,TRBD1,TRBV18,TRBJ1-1,CASSHRGLYMNTEAFF,TGTGCCAGCTCACACAGGGGGCTTTACATGAACACTGAAGCTTTCTTT
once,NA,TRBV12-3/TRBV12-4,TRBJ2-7,CASSLPARGEQYF,TGTGCCAGCAGTTTGCCAGCGCGGGGCGAGCAGTACTTC
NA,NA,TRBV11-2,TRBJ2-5,CASQNLLGTSQETQYF,TGTGCCAGCCAAAACCTCCTCGGGACTTCCCAAGAGACCCAGTACTTC
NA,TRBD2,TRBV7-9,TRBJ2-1,CASSPPYREAGREQFF,TGTGCCAGCAGCCCCCCATACCGGGAGGCCGGACGCGAGCAGTTCTTC
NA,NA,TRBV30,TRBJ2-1,CAWNHSPDEQFF,TGTGCCTGGAACCATTCCCCCGATGAGCAGTTCTTC
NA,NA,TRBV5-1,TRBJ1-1,CASSVGGRTEAFF,TGCGCCAGCAGCGTTGGGGGTAGAACGGAAGCTTTCTTT
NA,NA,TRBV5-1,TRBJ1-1,CASSLEPPGHGNTEAFF,TGCGCCAGCAGCTTGGAACCTCCGGGACACGGGAACACTGAAGCTTTCTTT
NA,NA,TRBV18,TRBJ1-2,CASSPRGGANTF,TGTGCCAGCTCCCCACGTGGGGGGGCGAACACCTTC
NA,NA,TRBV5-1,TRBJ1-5,CASSYPNQPQHF,TGCGCCAGCAGCTATCCTAATCAGCCCCAGCATTTT
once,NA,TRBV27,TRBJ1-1,CASSFRAGLNTEAFF,TGTGCCAGCAGTTTTCGGGCAGGGCTTAACACTGAAGCTTTCTTT
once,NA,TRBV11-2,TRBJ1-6,CASTRPGAPLHF,TGTGCCAGCACCCGGCCCGGGGCACCCCTCCACTTT
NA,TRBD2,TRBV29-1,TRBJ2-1,CSVHGLAGEMQFF,TGCAGCGTTCATGGACTAGCGGGAGAAATGCAGTTCTTC
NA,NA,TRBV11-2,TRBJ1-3,CASSLARQRGNTIYF,TGTGCCAGCAGCTTAGCGAGGCAGAGAGGAAACACCATATATTTT
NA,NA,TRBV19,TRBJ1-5,CASSAVGGSNQPQHF,TGTGCCAGTAGTGCAGTCGGGGGTAGCAATCAGCCCCAGCATTTT
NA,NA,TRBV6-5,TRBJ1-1,CASHTQQNPNTEAFF,TGTGCCAGCCATACGCAACAGAATCCTAACACTGAAGCTTTCTTT
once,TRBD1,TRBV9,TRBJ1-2,CASSDRDRSILDGYTF,TGTGCCAGCAGCGACCGGGACAGGAGCATTCTAGATGGCTACACCTTC
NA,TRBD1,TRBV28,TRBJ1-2,CASRDTGTQGAGGYTF,TGTGCCAGCAGGGACACGGGGACACAGGGGGCGGGTGGCTACACCTTC
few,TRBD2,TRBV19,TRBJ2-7,CASSPSGLAGGEPYEQYF,TGTGCCAGTAGTCCCTCGGGACTAGCGGGAGGGGAGCCTTACGAGCAGTACTTC
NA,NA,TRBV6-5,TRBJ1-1,CASSSPGALNTEAFF,TGTGCCAGCAGCTCACCGGGGGCCCTGAACACTGAAGCTTTCTTT
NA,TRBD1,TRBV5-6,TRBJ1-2,CASSSGTAYGYTF,TGTGCCAGCAGTTCCGGGACAGCGTATGGCTACACCTTC
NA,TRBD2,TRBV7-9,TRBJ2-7,CASRVAGVYEQYF,TGTGCCAGCAGGGTAGCGGGAGTCTACGAGCAGTACTTC
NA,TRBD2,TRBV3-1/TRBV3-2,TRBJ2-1,CASSQGGLYRGRRDEQFF,TGTGCCAGCAGCCAAGGAGGGCTCTATCGCGGGAGAAGGGATGAGCAGTTCTTC
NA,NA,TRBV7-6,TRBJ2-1,CASSAGNYEQFF,TGTGCCAGCAGTGCGGGGAACTATGAGCAGTTCTTC
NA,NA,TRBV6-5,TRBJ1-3,CASSYSAQGGANTIYF,TGTGCCAGCAGTTACTCGGCTCAGGGTGGTGCAAACACCATATATTTT
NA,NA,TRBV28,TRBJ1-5,CASSLNGRNQPQHF,TGTGCCAGCAGTTTGAACGGGCGCAATCAGCCCCAGCATTTT
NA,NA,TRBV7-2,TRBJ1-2,CASSPPTGPLVYGYTF,TGTGCCAGCAGCCCTCCAACAGGGCCCCTAGTCTATGGCTACACCTTC
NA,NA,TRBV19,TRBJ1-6,CASSMANTYNSPLHF,TGTGCCAGTAGTATGGCGAACACCTATAATTCACCCCTCCACTTT
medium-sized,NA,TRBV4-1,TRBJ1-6,CASSPSGTLSMSLHF,TGCGCCAGCAGCCCTTCCGGGACACTCTCCATGTCCCTCCACTTT